This TCR beta chain was observed in a study of cytomegalovirus exposure and HLA in healthy donors. The count of this clone is one. Antigen: not known. Overall study results and limits: A later analysis found TCR association rates differed by HLA locus, highest for DRB1 and lowest for HLA-C.

PCR employed 60 Vbeta and 13 Jbeta primers. Libraries were prepared by immunoSEQ multiplex PCR; TCRdb keeps only in-frame clonotypes and omits some of them. The data hold 100,000 to 150,000 clones, with around 80% observed a single time. Germline values: CDR1 PRHDT, CDR2 FYEKMQ (reference sequence). This CDR3 contains 16 residues. The junction had 10 bases not matched to a gene; V was cut back by 5 bases and J by 4 bases. J is TRBJ2-2 and V is TRBV13; 7 positions agree with TRBD1. The sequence was obtained from a man aged 25 to 40 in good health and CMV-seropositive. Sequencing was carried out using PBMCs. Here the CDR3 DNA reads TGTGCCAGCAGCCAGACAGGGTTTGTGGGCACCGGGGAGCTGTTTTTT. It specifies CASSQTGFVGTGELFF. Supplemented by reference TRBV13 and TRBJ2-2, the full variable domain reads AAGVIQSPRHLIKEKRETATLKCYPIPRHDTVYWYQQGPGQDPQFLISFYEKMQSDKGSIPDRFSAQQFSDYHSELNMSSLELGDSALYFCASSQTGFVGTGELFFGEGSRLTVL.